The 17 T cell receptor beta chains below were found in one sample sequenced in a study of T cell clonotyping in hematopoietic cell transplantation. TCRdb keeps only in-frame clones here, not all; method: immunoSEQ multiplex PCR. In the table there are approximately 14,000 clones, over 75% of which are singletons. Sequences were derived from PBMCs, sampled 100 days after allogeneic stem cell transplant. These TCRs come from a male patient aged 50 to 59 who had an allogeneic stem cell transplant from an unrelated donor, so T cells may come from the graft donor. Some clones in this sample may be carry-over from other donors' samples.

This rearrangement joins TRBV30 to TRBJ1-5; no clear D gene. CDR3 length: 14 amino acids. V dropped 0 bases and J dropped 7 bases, with 13 bases sitting between them. CDR1 and CDR2 from the germline V gene are GTSNPN and SVGIG (reference sequence). Here the CDR3 DNA reads TGTGCCTGGAGTGTATCGGTGACAAACCAGCCCCAGCATTTT. It is translated as CAWSVSVTNQPQHF.

As DNA, the CDR3 is TGTGCCAGTGGGCGAATGAACAATCAGCCCCAGCATTTT. It specifies CASGRMNNQPQHF. The chain has TRBV7-2 and TRBJ1-5; unclear D gene. The CDR3 is 13 residues long. The V gene lost 9 bases and the J gene lost 3 bases, with 12 bases spanning the gap. Germline CDR1 and CDR2: SGHTA and FQGNSA.

J is TRBJ1-1 and V is TRBV23-1; D is uncertain. TRBV23-1 is given ORF status, its function remaining uncertain. There are 13 residues in the CDR3. V was cut by 4 bases and J by 6 bases, with 12 bases left in between. CDR3 region: CASSLRMDPEAFF. DNA of the CDR3: TGCGCCAGCAGTCTTCGGATGGACCCTGAAGCTTTCTTT.

This clone was recorded a few times. V gene TRBV30 combines with J gene TRBJ1-3; D gene ambiguous. Per germline, CDR1 GTSNPN and CDR2 SVGIG (reference sequence). This CDR3 has 16 amino acids. Between the trimmed V and J ends, which lost 0 bases and 2 bases, there was a span of 14 bases. The CDR3 region is CAWSVPGLKTGNTIYF. DNA for the CDR3: TGTGCCTGGAGTGTACCTGGGCTTAAAACTGGAAACACCATATATTTT.

J is TRBJ2-1 and V is TRBV21-1; TRBD2, the D gene given by the table, was not confirmed from the DNA. TRBV21-1 is a pseudogene segment. CDR3 length equals 19 residues. CDR3 region: CASSKFAGGHSSSYNEQFF. As DNA, the CDR3 is TGTGCCAGCAGCAAATTCGCGGGAGGCCATAGTTCCTCCTACAATGAGCAGTTCTTC.

The chain joins TRBV9 to TRBJ2-1; TRBD2 matches 9 bases. This CDR3 has 15 residues. After removal of 0 bases from V and 8 bases from J, the junction contained 6 bases not matched to a gene. Germline V gene data show CDR1 as SGDLS and CDR2 as YYNGEE. CDR3 protein: CASSVDAGGPDEQFF. In DNA form, the CDR3 reads TGTGCCAGCAGCGTAGACGCGGGAGGGCCGGATGAGCAGTTCTTC.

This sequence joins TRBV6-1 and TRBJ2-5; TRBD1 is a possible D gene (5 bases). V was pared by 6 bases and J by 5 bases, with 19 bases between. The CDR3 sequence is 15 residues long. Germline V gene sequence: CDR1 MNHNS, CDR2 SASEGT. In nucleotides, the CDR3 is TGTGCCAGCAGCGACGGACCGCGGTCAGGGGAGACCCAGTACTTC. Its protein product is CASSDGPRSGETQYF.

This clone has only a few counts. The chain joins TRBV6-5 to TRBJ2-3, with 8 bases identical to TRBD2. The V segment lost 6 bases and the J segment 3 bases; nucleotides outside the gene matches: 8. CDR1 is MNHEY and CDR2 is SVGAGI in the germline V gene. This CDR3 has 15 residues. CDR3 in amino acids: CASSPRGGATDTQYF. The CDR3 coding sequence is TGTGCCAGCAGCCCTCGGGGGGGCGCAACAGATACGCAGTATTTT.

This sequence joins TRBV9 and TRBJ1-4; TRBD1 aligns across 11 bases. Germline CDR1 is SGDLS and CDR2 is YYNGEE. V dropped 0 bases and J dropped 1; count of bases not matched to a gene: 5. CDR3 length: 18 amino acids. The CDR3: CASSVGDRGLLTNEKLFF. The CDR3 DNA sequence: TGTGCCAGCAGCGTAGGGGACAGGGGGTTGTTAACTAATGAAAAACTGTTTTTT. The full variable domain, its missing parts supplied by reference TRBV9 and TRBJ1-4, is DSGVTQTPKHLITATGQRVTLRCSPRSGDLSVYWYQQSLDQGLQFLIQYYNGEERAKGNILERFSAQQFPDLHSELNLSSLELGDSALYFCASSVGDRGLLTNEKLFFGSGTQLSVL.

The chain couples TRBV7-8 to TRBJ2-7; no clear D gene. Germline V gene data show CDR1 as SGHVS and CDR2 as FQNEAQ. V dropped 2 bases and J dropped 5 bases, with 13 bases sitting between them. This CDR3 comprises 14 residues. CDR3 DNA sequence: TGTGCCAGCAGCTTAAGGGTCCTTCGGGACGAGCAGTACTTC. Protein sequence: CASSLRVLRDEQYF.

V and J are TRBV6-5 and TRBJ1-1, with no clear D. CDR3 size: 14 residues. V dropped 2 bases and J dropped 4 bases, with 11 bases sitting between them. In germline, CDR1 is MNHEY, CDR2 SVGAGI. The CDR3 is CASSYTRQGTEAFF. For the CDR3, the DNA is TGTGCCAGCAGTTACACACGGCAAGGCACTGAAGCTTTCTTT.

The chain recombines TRBV29-1 with TRBJ1-1; D uncertain. Trimming left V 0 bases short and J 9 bases short, with 11 bases between. The CDR3 loop spans 12 amino acids. Germline V gives CDR1 SQVTM, CDR2 ANQGSEA. CDR3 region: CSVEDLNRQAFF. CDR3 nucleotides: TGCAGCGTTGAAGATTTAAACCGTCAAGCTTTCTTT.

The chain combines TRBV5-1 with TRBJ1-1; weak D call: TRBD1 (6 bases). V shed 4 bases and J shed 11 bases, with 18 bases lying between them. CDR1 and CDR2 (germline): SGHRS, YFSETQ. This CDR3 contains 13 residues. The CDR3 loop reads CASSPRDTGEAFF. The CDR3 region has the DNA TGCGCCAGCAGCCCCCGGGACACCGGTGAGGCTTTCTTT.

As for this clone: The junction differs from germline at one of its ends, possibly a read error. J is TRBJ2-6 and V is TRBV19; D gene unclear. The germline gives CDR1 LNHDA, CDR2 SQIVND (reference sequence). This CDR3 has 11 amino acids. The CDR3 sequence: CASSRANVLTF. The CDR3 DNA sequence: TGTGCCAGCTCTCGGGCCAACGTCCTGACTTTC. The full variable domain, in which reference TRBV19 and TRBJ2-6 provide the parts outside the CDR3, is DGGITQSPKYLFRKEGQNVTLSCEQNLNHDAMYWYRQDPGQGLRLIYYSQIVNDFQKGDIAEGYSVSREKKESFPLTVTSAQKNPTAFYLCASSRANVLTFGAGSRLTVL.

The rearrangement uses TRBV13 and TRBJ1-1; D unclear. This CDR3 region has 15 residues. Trimming stripped 3 bases from V and 0 bases from J, with 11 bases between. Germline CDR1 reads PRHDT; CDR2 reads FYEKMQ (reference sequence). The CDR3 sequence is CASSFPVGMNTEAFF. CDR3 coding DNA: TGTGCCAGCAGCTTTCCCGTGGGAATGAACACTGAAGCTTTCTTT.

The rearrangement uses TRBV6-5 and TRBJ1-2; 8 bases match TRBD1. Germline V CDR1 and CDR2: MNHEY, SVGAGI. Losses at the gene ends were 4 bases for V and 6 bases for J; bases not matched to a gene: 4. This CDR3 comprises 13 residues. The CDR3 sequence: CASSLDRGNGYTF. The DNA for the CDR3 is TGTGCCAGCAGTTTAGACAGGGGCAATGGCTACACCTTC.

The rearrangement uses TRBV5-1 and TRBJ2-7, with D tentatively TRBD2 (6 bases). This CDR3 contains 14 residues. V was trimmed by 0 bases and J by 5 bases, leaving 12 bases between them. From germline, CDR1 is SGHRS and CDR2 YFSETQ. The CDR3 nucleotides read TGCGCCAGCAGCTTGGAGGGCAGGGAGGACGAGCAGTACTTC. Translation: CASSLEGREDEQYF. The entire variable domain, with the rest obtained from reference TRBV5-1 and TRBJ2-7, is as follows: KAGVTQTPRYLIKTRGQQVTLSCSPISGHRSVSWYQQTPGQGLQFLFEYFSETQRNKGNFPGRFSGRQFSNSRSEMNVSTLELGDSALYLCASSLEGREDEQYFGPGTRLTVT.